This entry describes one T cell receptor (beta chain). As yet, its antigen is unknown. The data are from a study of T-cell memory formation after mild COVID-19. For the study at large: For the most part, TCR clusters were specific to one donor. Study-wide results and limits: Certain responding clones were present in pre-infection memory, suggesting participation of cross-reactive memory.

With constant-segment primers, 5'RACE yielded cDNA libraries of TCR alpha and TCR beta that carried sample barcodes and UMIs. TCRdb reprocessed the 5' RACE reads with MiXCR, giving one entry per CDR3 protein. The table has approximately 89,000 distinct CDR3 sequences, 9.5% to 15% seen once. The V gene's germline CDR1 is SEHNR and CDR2 FQNEAQ (reference sequence). V lost 2 bases, J lost 4 bases, and 5 bases lay in between. The CDR3 contains 12 residues. Sequencing was carried out using PBMCs or a T cell subset sorted from them (not recorded which). The genes are TRBV7-9 and TRBJ1-1; no firm D call. This clonotype originated in a man between 18 and 35 years old who had mild COVID-19 (a few samples of this study predate the infection). Cell type and time point are not known. The CDR3 bases are TGTGCCAGCAGCTTAAGGGTCACTGAAGCTTTCTTT. Its protein product is CASSLRVTEAFF.